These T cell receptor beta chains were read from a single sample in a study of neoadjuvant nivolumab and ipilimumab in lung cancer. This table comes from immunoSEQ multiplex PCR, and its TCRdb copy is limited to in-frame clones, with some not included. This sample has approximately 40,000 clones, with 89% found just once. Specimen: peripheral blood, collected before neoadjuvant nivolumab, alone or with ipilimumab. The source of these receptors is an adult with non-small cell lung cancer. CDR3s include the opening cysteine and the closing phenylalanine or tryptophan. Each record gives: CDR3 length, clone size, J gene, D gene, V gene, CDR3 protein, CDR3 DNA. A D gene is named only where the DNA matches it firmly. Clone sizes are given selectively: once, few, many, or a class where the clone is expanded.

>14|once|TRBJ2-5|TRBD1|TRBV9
CASSPGQLKETQYF
TGTGCCAGCAGCCCGGGACAGCTTAAAGAGACCCAGTACTTC
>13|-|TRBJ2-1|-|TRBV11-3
CASSPGKYNEQFF
TGTGCCAGCAGCCCCGGGAAATACAATGAGCAGTTCTTC
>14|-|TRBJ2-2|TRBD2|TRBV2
CASGGGGPTGELFF
TGTGCCAGCGGCGGGGGAGGGCCAACCGGGGAGCTGTTTTTT
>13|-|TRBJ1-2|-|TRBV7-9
CASSLFSAYGYTF
TGTGCCAGCAGCTTATTTTCAGCCTATGGCTACACCTTC
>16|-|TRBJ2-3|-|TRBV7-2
CASSYLGQGMTDTQYF
TGTGCCAGCAGTTATCTCGGGCAGGGCATGACAGATACGCAGTATTTT
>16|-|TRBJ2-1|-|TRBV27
CASSPLATEGQHEQFF
TGTGCCAGCAGTCCCTTGGCCACGGAGGGCCAGCATGAGCAGTTCTTC
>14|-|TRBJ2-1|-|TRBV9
CASGPGGEFNEQFF
TGTGCCAGTGGACCTGGCGGGGAGTTCAATGAGCAGTTCTTC
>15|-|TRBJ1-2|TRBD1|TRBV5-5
CASSTQTGGISGYTF
TGTGCCAGCAGCACCCAGACAGGGGGTATTAGTGGCTACACCTTC
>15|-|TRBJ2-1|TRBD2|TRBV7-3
CASSLTSGRANEQFF
TGTGCCAGCAGCTTGACTAGCGGGAGGGCCAATGAGCAGTTCTTC
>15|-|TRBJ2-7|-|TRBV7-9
CASSLAFGGNYEQYF
TGTGCCAGCAGCTTAGCTTTTGGGGGCAACTACGAGCAGTACTTC
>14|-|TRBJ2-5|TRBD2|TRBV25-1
CASSGLAGGETQYF
TGTGCCAGCAGTGGTTTAGCGGGAGGGGAGACCCAGTACTTC
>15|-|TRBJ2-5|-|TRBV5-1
CASSLGGTGQETQYF
TGCGCCAGCAGCTTGGGCGGAACGGGACAAGAGACCCAGTACTTC
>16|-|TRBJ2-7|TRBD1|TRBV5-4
CASSQDPGTGPTEQYF
TGTGCCAGCAGCCAAGATCCGGGGACAGGCCCCACCGAGCAGTACTTC
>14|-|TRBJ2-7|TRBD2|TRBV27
CASWTSGRGDEQYF
TGTGCCAGCTGGACTAGCGGGAGAGGGGACGAGCAGTACTTC
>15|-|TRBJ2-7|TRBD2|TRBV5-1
CASSLVPAGVYEQYF
TGCGCCAGCAGCTTGGTGCCAGCGGGAGTCTACGAGCAGTACTTC
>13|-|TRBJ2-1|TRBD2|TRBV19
CASIGLAHNEQFF
TGTGCCAGTATTGGACTAGCGCACAATGAGCAGTTCTTC
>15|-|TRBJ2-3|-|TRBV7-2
CASSLAGLSSRTQYF
TGTGCCAGCAGCTTAGCGGGCCTTAGCAGCCGTACGCAGTATTTT
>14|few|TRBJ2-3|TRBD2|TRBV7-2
CASSRLAGTDTQYF
TGTGCCAGCAGTAGACTAGCGGGCACAGATACGCAGTATTTT
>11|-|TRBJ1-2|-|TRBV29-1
CSVEREYGYTF
TGCAGCGTTGAGAGGGAATATGGCTACACCTTC
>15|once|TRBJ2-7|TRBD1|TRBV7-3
CASSSGQGTAYEQYF
TGTGCCAGCAGCTCGGGACAGGGGACCGCCTACGAGCAGTACTTC
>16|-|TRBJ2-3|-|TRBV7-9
CASSLASGLGADTQYF
TGTGCCAGCAGCTTGGCAAGCGGGCTAGGGGCAGATACGCAGTATTTT
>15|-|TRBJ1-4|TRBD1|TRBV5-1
CASSFQQGPNEKLFF
TGCGCCAGCAGCTTCCAACAGGGGCCAAATGAAAAACTGTTTTTT